The entry below describes one T cell receptor (beta chain). Original analysis: Cell counts per sample came from amplifying reference gene primers. Assay used: immunoSEQ multiplex PCR; TCRdb lists only in-frame clones, some missing. Clonal size and the V and J genes are those of that table, whereas D and trimming came from the DNA. The sample has 150,000 or so clones; about 89% are singletons. This entry belongs to a study of blood T cell repertoires in COVID-19. Across the study: The study drew acute and convalescent COVID-19 samples from the United States, Italy and Spain. Sources were T cells, B-cell-depleted T cells, or PBMCs; the material itself was cDNA or gDNA.

Sequenced input: peripheral blood. The TCR originated in a man between 45 and 60 years old with acute or convalescent COVID-19.

CDR3 sequence reads: CASSVGQGIWEKLFF. The CDR3 region has the DNA TGTGCCAGTAGTGTCGGACAGGGAATTTGGGAAAAACTGTTTTTT. V usage is TRBV19 and J usage is TRBJ1-4; 8 positions agree with TRBD1. V was pared by 5 bases and J by 8 bases, with 10 bases of the junction left unmatched. This CDR3 contains 15 residues. Germline-derived CDR1 and CDR2 are LNHDA and SQIVND (reference sequence). The full variable domain, completed using reference TRBV19 and TRBJ1-4, is DGGITQSPKYLFRKEGQNVTLSCEQNLNHDAMYWYRQDPGQGLRLIYYSQIVNDFQKGDIAEGYSVSREKKESFPLTVTSAQKNPTAFYLCASSVGQGIWEKLFFGSGTQLSVL.